Presented here are 17 T cell receptor beta chains from one specimen sequenced in a study of T cell repertoires in cytomegalovirus infection. TCRdb called the reads again in MiXCR, with one record for every CDR3 protein. This table holds about 400,000 distinct CDR3 sequences, 15% to 20% found once. The source material was PBMCs. The receptors stem from a human donor in good health (CMV status not recorded). Some clones in this sample may be carry-over from other donors' samples.

This clonotype was counted many times. V and J are TRBV27 and TRBJ1-5, with a possible D match to TRBD1 (6 bases). Deletions cut 5 bases from V and 9 bases from J, with 26 bases between. Germline V gene sequence: CDR1 MNHEY, CDR2 SMNVEV (reference sequence). This CDR3 has 17 residues. The CDR3 spells CASSPIAMRTEPWPQHF. CDR3 nucleotides: TGTGCCAGCAGTCCGATCGCCATGAGGACAGAGCCCTGGCCCCAGCATTTT.

This clonotype was seen only once. V gene TRBV7-2 combines with J gene TRBJ2-3; D is unclear. V was cut by 4 bases and J by 5 bases, with 7 bases left in between. Germline loops: CDR1 SGHTA, CDR2 FQGNSA. There are 12 residues in the CDR3. The CDR3 DNA reads as TGTGCCAGCAGCTGGAACCTAGATACGCAGTATTTT. This translates into CASSWNLDTQYF.

At least ten counts were recorded for this clonotype. V and J are TRBV7-2 and TRBJ2-3, with D possibly matching TRBD1 (5 bases). This CDR3 contains 15 residues. The ends were cut back, 1 base at V and 4 bases at J, with 12 bases in the middle. Germline CDR1 reads SGHTA; CDR2 reads FQGNSA. The CDR3 protein is CASSLEGQGADTQYF. The CDR3 DNA reads TGTGCCAGCAGCTTAGAAGGGCAGGGCGCAGATACGCAGTATTTT. The full variable domain, in which reference TRBV7-2 and TRBJ2-3 provide the parts outside the CDR3, is GAGVSQSPSNKVTEKGKDVELRCDPISGHTALYWYRQSLGQGLEFLIYFQGNSAPDKSGLPSDRFSAERTGGSVSTLTIQRTQQEDSAVYLCASSLEGQGADTQYFGPGTRLTVL.

This clonotype was counted between two and nine times. This chain connects TRBV27 to TRBJ2-7; no firm D call. Germline V gene sequence: CDR1 MNHEY, CDR2 SMNVEV (reference sequence). The CDR3 covers 12 residues. Trimming took 3 bases from V and 12 from J, leaving 15 bases between them. The CDR3: CASSLGGVEWYF. CDR3 coding DNA: TGTGCCAGCAGTTTGGGTGGGGTGGAATGGTACTTC.

This clonotype was observed many times. This chain uses TRBV6-2 or TRBV6-3 with TRBJ1-1; tentative D call: TRBD1 (5 bases). Deletions cut 6 bases from V and 4 bases from J, with 6 bases between. CDR3 length: 11 amino acids. The V gene's germline CDR1 is MNHEY and CDR2 SVGEGT. The CDR3 loop is CASSQGTEAFF. In DNA form, the CDR3 reads TGTGCCAGCAGCCAGGGCACTGAAGCTTTCTTT.

In its sample, this clonotype was seen many times. The chain couples TRBV27 to TRBJ2-5; TRBD1 might be the D (5 bases). V lost 5 bases to trimming and J lost 4 bases, with 11 bases between them. This CDR3 region has 13 residues. Germline CDR1 is MNHEY and CDR2 is SMNVEV (reference sequence). CDR3 bases: TGTGCCAGCAGTCCAGCAGGGCGAGAGACCCAGTACTTC. Translating it yields CASSPAGRETQYF.

The J gene is TRBJ2-1, the V gene TRBV27; D is unclear. Germline V gene data show CDR1 as MNHEY and CDR2 as SMNVEV (reference sequence). The CDR3 covers 13 residues. V was trimmed by 2 bases and J by 6 bases, leaving 8 bases between them. CDR3 region: CASSLRMGNEQFF. The CDR3 bases are TGTGCCAGCAGTTTACGTATGGGCAATGAGCAGTTCTTC.

This clonotype came up once. A read error may be the cause here, since a much bigger clone is one base away. J is TRBJ2-7 and V is TRBV7-2, with TRBD2 matching over 7 bases. CDR1 SGHTA and CDR2 FQGNSA come from the germline V gene. The ends lost 3 bases at V and 6 bases at J; junction bases unmatched: 5. The CDR3 is made up of 13 amino acids. CDR3 nucleotide sequence: TGTGCCAGCAGCTTTGGCCCTAGCGGCGAGCAGTACTTC. This translates into CASSFGPSGEQYF.

This clonotype was seen a handful of times. The rearrangement links TRBV20-1 to TRBJ2-1; D gene uncertain. Germline CDR1 is DFQATT and CDR2 is SNEGSKA (reference sequence). The CDR3 is 15 amino acids. The ends were cut back, 3 bases at V and 8 bases at J, with 20 bases in the middle. The DNA for the CDR3 is TGCAGTGCTAGCGTGGCAGAGCTTTTGGTCGATGAGCAGTTCTTC. Its protein is CSASVAELLVDEQFF.

This clonotype showed up many times. This sequence joins TRBV19 and TRBJ1-1, with D unresolved. Trimming removed 11 bases from V and 0 bases from J, with 22 bases in between. The CDR3 covers 16 residues. CDR1 and CDR2 from the germline V gene are LNHDA and SQIVND (reference sequence). CDR3 DNA sequence: TGTGCCGCCAGACCCTCCAAGGACGGCATGAACACTGAAGCTTTCTTT. Protein sequence: CAARPSKDGMNTEAFF.

This clonotype has a handful of counts. The genes are TRBV10-1 and TRBJ2-2, with D unclear. The germline V and J ends were trimmed by 5 bases and 7 bases, with 8 bases remaining between them. CDR3 length equals 12 residues. CDR1 is WNHNN, CDR2 SYGVQD, per germline (reference sequence). CDR3 in amino acids: CASSRGGGELFF. The CDR3, as DNA: TGCGCCAGCAGTCGCGGCGGCGGGGAGCTGTTTTTT.

This clonotype occurred many times. This chain joins TRBV7-8 and TRBJ2-1, with D perhaps being TRBD1 or TRBD2 (5 bases each). The V end lost 0 bases, the J end lost 10 bases, and 16 bases lay between the germline ends. CDR3 size: 15 residues. The germline V gene encodes CDR1 SGHVS and CDR2 FQNEAQ. CDR3 coding DNA: TGTGCCAGCAGCTTAGCGGGGACCTCCCGCAGGGAGCAGTTCTTC. Translation: CASSLAGTSRREQFF.

This clonotype was recorded at least ten times. The chain joins TRBV7-2 to TRBJ2-5; D not resolved. From germline, CDR1 is SGHTA and CDR2 FQGNSA. The CDR3 consists of 15 residues. Trimming shortened V by 1 base and J by 6 bases, and 15 bases separated the two germline ends. The CDR3 nucleotides are TGTGCCAGCAGCTTAGGGGGTGGGGTAGGAAAGACCCAGTACTTC. Protein sequence: CASSLGGGVGKTQYF.

This clonotype was observed a handful of times. The rearrangement uses TRBV7-2 and TRBJ1-1, with 10 bases lining up with TRBD1. This CDR3 has 16 amino acids. The V gene's germline CDR1 is SGHTA and CDR2 FQGNSA. V was pared by 1 base and J by 6 bases, with 8 bases of the junction left unmatched. The CDR3 DNA reads TGTGCCAGCAGCTTAGGGGAGACAGGGGGCAGGGCTGAAGCTTTCTTT. As protein: CASSLGETGGRAEAFF.

This clonotype showed up many times. This chain uses TRBV4-3 with TRBJ2-3, with unresolved D. Trimming stripped 4 bases from V and 6 bases from J, with 11 bases between. Per germline, CDR1 LGHNA and CDR2 YSLEER. The CDR3 loop spans 13 amino acids. CDR3 nucleotides: TGCGCCAGCAGCCTTAATGAGAGGGATACGCAGTATTTT. It yields the protein CASSLNERDTQYF.

With respect to this clonotype: A much more abundant neighbour one base away suggests this may be a read error. The gene calls are TRBV6-5 and TRBJ2-4; TRBD1 is a possible D gene (6 bases). The CDR3 sequence is 14 residues long. Germline CDR1 MNHEY, CDR2 SVGAGI. Here the CDR3 reads CARSAPTGLRIQYF. For the CDR3, the DNA is TGTGCCCGCAGTGCCCCAACAGGGTTACGCATTCAGTACTTC.

The chain recombines TRBV20-1 with TRBJ1-5; D call uncertain. The V and J ends lost 0 bases and 0 bases respectively, with 12 bases between them. The CDR3 runs to 16 residues. Germline-derived CDR1 and CDR2 are DFQATT and SNEGSKA (reference sequence). The CDR3 DNA reads TGCAGTGCTAGAGATAGGACGGACTATAGCAATCAGCCCCAGCATTTT. It yields the protein CSARDRTDYSNQPQHF.